Sequencing of this TCR beta chain was carried out in a study of CD8+ T cells in alopecia areata. Study-wide findings and caveats: Lesional tissue from the scalp (especially in alopecia totalis/universalis) showed higher clonality than normal scalp. Scalp repertoires also include resident alphabeta T cells from normal skin.

On this clone itself: Its antigen is undetermined.

The authors extracted RNA and reverse transcribed it into cDNA as the sequencing template. Sequencing was performed with immunoSEQ multiplex PCR; in TCRdb, only in-frame clones are kept and a portion is missing. The sample contains 95,000 to 120,000 clones, 59% of which appear only once. Germline V gene lookup returns CDR1 SGHDT and CDR2 YYEEEE. V was shortened by 0 bases and J by 16 bases, with 13 bases between the two germline ends. The CDR3 extends over 12 amino acids. Sorting separated CD4+ and CD8+ T cells out of PBMCs. V gene TRBV5-6 combines with J gene TRBJ1-4; perhaps TRBD1 as D (6 bases). Sequenced sample: CD8+ T cells sorted from blood. The origin of this receptor is a human donor in good health. CDR3 amino acids: CASSLAAAGEFF. Written as DNA, the CDR3 is TGTGCCAGCAGCTTGGCCGCTGCAGGGGAGTTTTTT.